This entry concerns a single T cell receptor beta chain. The data stem from a study of blood T cell repertoires in COVID-19. About the research overall: From T cells, B-cell-depleted T cells, or PBMCs came the material, which was cDNA or gDNA.

This CDR3 has 16 amino acids. Trimming took off 4 bases at V and 5 bases at J, with 20 bases between the two ends. Germline CDR1 is SEHNR and CDR2 is FQNEAQ (reference sequence). Sequencing was performed with immunoSEQ multiplex PCR; in TCRdb, only in-frame clones are kept and a portion is missing. The repertoire has fewer than 350,000 clones, about 90% of them found once; the top ten carry 10% to 15%. Seattle participants joined during active infection and were tracked over time. The receptor was derived from a woman aged 25 to 39 with COVID-19, enrolled during active disease. The chain carries TRBV7-9 and TRBJ2-5, with TRBD2 as a possible D gene (6 bases). Input material: peripheral blood. DNA for the CDR3: TGTGCCAGCAGCTCCCCTTGGTTTGAGGAGGGGGAGACCCAGTACTTC. It yields the protein CASSSPWFEEGETQYF.